The clone carrying this T cell receptor beta chain has a single count. The record originates from a study of cytomegalovirus exposure and HLA in healthy donors. The CDR3 has 23 amino acids. V lost 0 bases to trimming and J lost 6 bases; unmatched junction nucleotides: 25. Germline V gives CDR1 KGHSH, CDR2 LQKENI. The PCR ran on 60 Vbeta and 13 Jbeta primers. The data were produced by immunoSEQ multiplex PCR, yet TCRdb's version contains in-frame clones alone and is incomplete. In the table there are under 150,000 clones, around 80% of which are singletons. The J gene is TRBJ2-2, the V gene TRBV18, with TRBD2 identical over 10 bases. Sample: PBMCs. The TCR comes from a woman in her forties or fifties in good health and CMV-seropositive. For the CDR3, the DNA is TGTGCCAGCTCACCACCGGGGCTAGCGGGGGCCCCTTATGGTGAACCGACGCCCGGGGAGCTGTTTTTT. Amino acid sequence: CASSPPGLAGAPYGEPTPGELFF.